The 16 T cell receptor beta chains reported below all come from one sample, sequenced in a study of early stage breast cancer tumors. The data were produced by immunoSEQ multiplex PCR, yet TCRdb's version contains in-frame clones alone and is incomplete. The sample lists roughly 48,000 clones; approximately 83% were seen once. The sequenced sample consisted of blood. All receptors come from a person aged 50-59 years with breast cancer.

The chain combines TRBV5-1 with TRBJ2-6, with D possibly called TRBD1 or TRBD2 (5 bases each). Trimming stripped 4 bases from V and 1 base from J, with 12 bases between. The CDR3 loop spans 16 amino acids. Germline CDR1 and CDR2: SGHRS and YFSETQ. CDR3 loop: CASSPGTASGANVLTF. The CDR3 nucleotides are TGCGCCAGCAGCCCCGGGACGGCGTCTGGGGCCAACGTCCTGACTTTC.

The rearrangement links TRBV5-1 to TRBJ2-1, with 9 bases identical to TRBD2. After removal of 4 bases from V and 6 bases from J, the junction contained 8 bases not matched to a gene. CDR3 length equals 15 residues. Germline V gives CDR1 SGHRS, CDR2 YFSETQ. CDR3 DNA sequence: TGCGCCAGCAGCCTCGACCTAGCGGGACTCAATGAGCAGTTCTTC. This gives the protein CASSLDLAGLNEQFF.

This chain uses TRBV9 with TRBJ2-3, with 12 bases matching TRBD2. CDR1 is SGDLS, CDR2 YYNGEE, per germline. V lost 6 bases, J lost 2 bases, and 10 bases stayed unmatched. The CDR3 runs 17 residues. The CDR3 region is CASNTLRTSGITDTQYF. CDR3 DNA sequence: TGTGCCAGCAACACTCTTAGGACTAGCGGGATCACAGATACGCAGTATTTT.

Concerning this clone: The same CDR3 also results from other DNA sequences found in this sample. The chain recombines TRBV6-5 with TRBJ1-3, with 7 bases identical to TRBD1. CDR3 length: 16 residues. Looked up from germline, CDR1 is MNHEY and CDR2 is SVGAGI. V lost 0 bases and J lost 4; bases outside the gene matches: 6. The CDR3 DNA follows: TGTGCCAGCAGTTACTCCGGCCAGGGGGGCGGAAACACCATATATTTT. Protein product: CASSYSGQGGGNTIYF.

This clone was seen a handful of times. The V call is TRBV30, the J call TRBJ2-7, with a tentative D call TRBD2 (6 bases). The V and J ends lost 2 bases and 2 bases respectively, with 19 bases between them. The CDR3 is 16 residues long. In germline, CDR1 is GTSNPN, CDR2 SVGIG (reference sequence). This CDR3 reads CAWSSLRGLRAYEQYF. CDR3 nucleotide sequence: TGTGCCTGGAGTTCCCTGCGGGGACTCCGGGCCTACGAGCAGTACTTC.

This rearrangement joins TRBV7-2 to TRBJ1-2; TRBD1 might be the D (5 bases). Germline V gene lookup returns CDR1 SGHTA and CDR2 FQGNSA. The germline V and J ends were trimmed by 1 base and 0 bases, with 12 bases remaining between them. This CDR3 has 16 residues. The CDR3 here is CASSLGGAEANYGYTF. CDR3 bases: TGTGCCAGCAGCTTAGGGGGCGCTGAAGCTAACTATGGCTACACCTTC.

V gene TRBV28 combines with J gene TRBJ1-5; the D gene is possibly TRBD1 (5 bases). V was shortened by 3 bases and J by 2 bases, with 14 bases between the two germline ends. The CDR3 length is 16 residues. Germline V gene lookup returns CDR1 MDHEN and CDR2 SYDVKM. The CDR3 loop reads CASSLGGTRGNQPQHF. The CDR3 DNA reads TGTGCCAGCAGTTTGGGGGGAACTAGAGGCAATCAGCCCCAGCATTTT.

This clone was recorded only once. The chain couples TRBV5-6 to TRBJ1-2; the D gene is possibly TRBD1 (5 bases). The CDR3 contains 15 residues. V shed 4 bases and J shed 4 bases, with 17 bases lying between them. Germline V gene data show CDR1 as SGHDT and CDR2 as YYEEEE. This CDR3 is CASSTTTGHLYGYTF. Here the CDR3 DNA reads TGTGCCAGCAGCACAACCACAGGTCACCTCTATGGCTACACCTTC.

The rearrangement joins TRBV5-5 to TRBJ2-3; 7 bases fit TRBD1. The germline CDR1 and CDR2 sequences are SGHKS and YYEKEE (reference sequence). The CDR3 totals 15 residues. V shed 2 bases and J 1 base; nucleotides not matched to a gene: 4. The CDR3 spells CASSFGDRGTDTQYF. Written as DNA, the CDR3 is TGTGCCAGCAGCTTCGGAGACAGGGGCACAGATACGCAGTATTTT.

The V call is TRBV9, the J call TRBJ1-2; TRBD1 matches at 9 bases. This CDR3 is 16 amino acids long. The junction had 7 bases not matched to a gene; V was cut back by 0 bases and J by 4 bases. Germline CDR1 SGDLS, CDR2 YYNGEE. This chain's CDR3 is CASSVGLGGQGYGYTF. The CDR3 DNA reads TGTGCCAGCAGCGTAGGCTTAGGGGGACAGGGCTATGGCTACACCTTC.

In its sample, this clone was seen a few times. The chain uses TRBV5-1 and TRBJ2-7, with TRBD2 matching 8 bases. Germline V gene sequence: CDR1 SGHRS, CDR2 YFSETQ. The ends lost 4 bases at V and 6 bases at J; junction bases unmatched: 6. The CDR3 runs to 13 residues. The CDR3 loop is CASSPGRAIEQYF. CDR3 DNA: TGCGCCAGCAGCCCCGGGAGGGCCATCGAGCAGTACTTC.

The chain carries TRBV30 and TRBJ2-7, with a possible D match to TRBD2 (5 bases). This CDR3 is built from 12 residues. The V end was cut by 5 bases, the J end by 6 bases, with 14 bases between. In germline, CDR1 is GTSNPN, CDR2 SVGIG (reference sequence). The CDR3 nucleotides are TGTGCCTGGGAGCTGGGCGGAGGCGAGCAGTACTTC. Its translation is CAWELGGGEQYF.

The genes are TRBV5-1 and TRBJ1-1; 7 nucleotides match TRBD1. Germline V lookup: CDR1 SGHRS, CDR2 YFSETQ. The CDR3 length is 14 residues. V shed 2 bases, J shed 1 base, and the junction held 2 bases outside the gene matches. The CDR3 here is CASSFDRANTEAFF. The DNA of the CDR3 is TGCGCCAGCAGCTTTGACAGGGCGAACACTGAAGCTTTCTTT.

This chain uses TRBV27 with TRBJ1-1; no reliable D call. Germline CDR1 MNHEY, CDR2 SMNVEV (reference sequence). Trimming took 4 bases from V and 2 from J, leaving 11 bases between them. There are 14 residues in the CDR3. CDR3 DNA: TGTGCCAGCAGTTCCCCCATCGGAAACACTGAAGCTTTCTTT. Protein sequence: CASSSPIGNTEAFF.

The V call is TRBV30, the J call TRBJ2-3; 8 bases map to TRBD1. Germline assignment: CDR1 GTSNPN and CDR2 SVGIG (reference sequence). The CDR3 runs 17 residues. The V and J ends lost 2 bases and 2 bases, in that order; junction bases with no gene match: 12. The DNA of the CDR3 is TGTGCCTGGAGTACATCACCGGGACAGGCTTTCACAGATACGCAGTATTTT. Its translation is CAWSTSPGQAFTDTQYF.

This clone was observed a handful of times. The rearrangement links TRBV25-1 to TRBJ2-5, with TRBD1 matching over 9 bases. The CDR3 extends over 15 amino acids. The ends lost 8 bases at V and 5 bases at J; junction bases unmatched: 12. Germline lookup yields CDR1 MGHDK and CDR2 SYGVNS. The chain's CDR3 is CASGPGTGSPETQYF. CDR3 coding DNA: TGTGCCAGCGGGCCCGGGACAGGGAGTCCGGAGACCCAGTACTTC. The full variable domain, in which reference TRBV25-1 and TRBJ2-5 provide the parts outside the CDR3, is EADIYQTPRYLVIGTGKKITLECSQTMGHDKMYWYQQDPGMELHLIHYSYGVNSTEKGDLSSESTVSRIRTEHFPLTLESARPSHTSQYLCASGPGTGSPETQYFGPGTRLLVL.